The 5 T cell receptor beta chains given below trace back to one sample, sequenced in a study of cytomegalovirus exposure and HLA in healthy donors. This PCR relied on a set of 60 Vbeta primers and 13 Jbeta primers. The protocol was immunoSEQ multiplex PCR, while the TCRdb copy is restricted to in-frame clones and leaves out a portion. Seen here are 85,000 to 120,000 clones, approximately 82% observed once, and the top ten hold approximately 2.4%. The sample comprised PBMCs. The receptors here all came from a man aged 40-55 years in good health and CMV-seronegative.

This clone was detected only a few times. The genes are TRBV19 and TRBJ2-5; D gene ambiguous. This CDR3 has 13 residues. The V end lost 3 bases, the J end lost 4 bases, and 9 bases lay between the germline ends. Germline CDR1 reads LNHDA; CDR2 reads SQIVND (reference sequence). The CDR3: CASSINPTETQYF. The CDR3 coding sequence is TGTGCCAGTAGTATCAATCCTACAGAGACCCAGTACTTC.

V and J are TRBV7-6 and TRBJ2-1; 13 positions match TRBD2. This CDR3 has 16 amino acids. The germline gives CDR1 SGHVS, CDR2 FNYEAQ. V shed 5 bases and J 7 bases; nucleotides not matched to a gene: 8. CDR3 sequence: CASSLRLAGGRNEQFF. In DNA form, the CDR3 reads TGTGCCAGCAGCCTTCGACTAGCGGGGGGTCGGAATGAGCAGTTCTTC.

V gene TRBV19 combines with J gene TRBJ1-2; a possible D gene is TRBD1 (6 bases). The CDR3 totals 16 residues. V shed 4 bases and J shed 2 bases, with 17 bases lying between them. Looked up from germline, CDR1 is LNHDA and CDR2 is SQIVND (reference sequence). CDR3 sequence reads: CASSTGGVRGNYGYTF. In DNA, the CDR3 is TGTGCCAGTAGTACGGGAGGGGTCAGGGGCAACTATGGCTACACCTTC.

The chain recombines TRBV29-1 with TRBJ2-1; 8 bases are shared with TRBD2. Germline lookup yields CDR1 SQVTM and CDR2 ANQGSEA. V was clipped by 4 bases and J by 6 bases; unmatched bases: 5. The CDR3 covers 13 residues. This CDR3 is CSVGRTSSNEQFF. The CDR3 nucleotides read TGCAGCGTTGGGAGGACTAGCAGCAATGAGCAGTTCTTC.

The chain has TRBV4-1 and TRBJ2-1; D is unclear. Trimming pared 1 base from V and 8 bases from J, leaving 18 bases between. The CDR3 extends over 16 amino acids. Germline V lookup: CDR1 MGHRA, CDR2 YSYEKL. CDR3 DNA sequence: TGCGCCAGCAGCCAAGTCGACGGCAGACTTGTGTATGAGCAGTTCTTC. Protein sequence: CASSQVDGRLVYEQFF.